This is a list of T cell receptor beta chains from one sample in a study of T cell responses to AZD1222 COVID-19 vaccine. This table comes from immunoSEQ multiplex PCR, and its TCRdb copy is limited to in-frame clones, with some not included. The table lists around 150,000 clones, around 93% of them singletons. This specimen consisted of peripheral blood, obtained 28 days after the second AZD1222 dose. These receptors all stem from an adult who received the AZD1222 COVID-19 vaccine. Both conserved end residues are part of each CDR3. The D gene is left open where the match is weak. The size of a clone is reported for some rows only, either as once, few or many, or as a class for expanded clones.

D gene,J gene,clone size,V gene,CDR3 protein,CDR3 DNA
NA,TRBJ2-3,NA,TRBV3-1/TRBV3-2,CSTGGASTDTQYF,TGTTCCACGGGCGGGGCTAGCACAGATACGCAGTATTTT
NA,TRBJ2-5,NA,TRBV29-1,CSVARGETQYF,TGCAGCGTTGCCAGGGGAGAGACCCAGTACTTC
NA,TRBJ2-7,NA,TRBV28,CASSPGDYEQYF,TGTGCCAGCAGTCCGGGGGACTACGAGCAGTACTTC
NA,TRBJ1-4,NA,TRBV18,CASSPQTATNEKLFF,TGTGCCAGCTCACCACAGACTGCAACTAATGAAAAACTGTTTTTT
NA,TRBJ1-4,NA,TRBV11-3,CASTKGGTNEKLFF,TGTGCCAGCACTAAGGGAGGGACTAATGAAAAACTGTTTTTT
NA,TRBJ1-2,NA,TRBV4-2,CASSQETGPSYGYTF,TGTGCCAGCAGCCAAGAGACGGGGCCCAGCTATGGCTACACCTTC
NA,TRBJ2-7,NA,TRBV5-6,CASSLWTSPSYEQYF,TGTGCCAGCAGCTTGTGGACGTCCCCTTCCTACGAGCAGTACTTC
TRBD2,TRBJ2-7,NA,TRBV5-1,CASSLGLARPYEQYF,TGCGCCAGCAGCTTGGGACTAGCGCGTCCCTACGAGCAGTACTTC
NA,TRBJ1-2,NA,TRBV5-6,CASSRQSYGYTF,TGTGCCAGCAGCAGGCAGAGCTATGGCTACACCTTC
NA,TRBJ2-7,NA,TRBV7-3,CASSSNPGEGYEQYF,TGTGCCAGCAGCTCAAACCCAGGGGAAGGCTACGAGCAGTACTTC
TRBD1,TRBJ2-6,NA,TRBV10-3,CAISTGTGARSGANVLTF,TGTGCCATCAGCACCGGGACAGGGGCCCGCTCTGGGGCCAACGTCCTGACTTTC
NA,TRBJ2-3,NA,TRBV30,CAWSRFSTDTQYF,TGTGCCTGGAGTAGGTTCAGCACAGATACGCAGTATTTT
NA,TRBJ2-2,once,TRBV4-2,CASSPRVSAGELFF,TGTGCCAGCAGCCCAAGGGTGTCAGCCGGGGAGCTGTTTTTT
NA,TRBJ1-1,NA,TRBV6-5,CASSPLTGNTEAFF,TGTGCCAGCTCCCCCTTAACAGGTAACACTGAAGCTTTCTTT
TRBD1,TRBJ1-4,NA,TRBV20-1,CSASLRTGGINEKLFF,TGCAGTGCTAGTTTGAGGACAGGGGGCATCAATGAAAAACTGTTTTTT
NA,TRBJ1-6,NA,TRBV30,CAWSTHSDSFYNSPLHF,TGTGCCTGGAGTACTCACTCGGACAGTTTCTATAATTCACCCCTCCACTTT
TRBD2,TRBJ2-1,NA,TRBV9,CASSSSGGAVYNEQFF,TGTGCCAGCAGCTCTAGCGGGGGGGCCGTCTACAATGAGCAGTTCTTC
TRBD2,TRBJ2-1,NA,TRBV6-5,CASSSRTSGKYNEQFF,TGTGCCAGCAGTTCAAGGACTAGCGGGAAGTACAATGAGCAGTTCTTC
TRBD1,TRBJ1-2,NA,TRBV13,CASSSLGNLTGAFYGYTF,TGTGCCAGCAGCTCCCTAGGGAACCTAACAGGGGCCTTCTATGGCTACACCTTC
NA,TRBJ2-7,NA,TRBV5-5,CASSFYGGKYEQYF,TGTGCCAGCAGCTTTTACGGGGGCAAGTACGAGCAGTACTTC
NA,TRBJ1-4,once,TRBV7-9,CASSPRWNEKLFF,TGTGCCAGCAGCCCAAGGTGGAATGAAAAACTGTTTTTT
TRBD1,TRBJ2-1,NA,TRBV5-1,CASSNTGGEYNEQFF,TGCGCCAGCAGCAACACAGGGGGCGAGTACAATGAGCAGTTCTTC
NA,TRBJ1-2,NA,TRBV24-1,CATSDYGYYGYTF,TGTGCCACCAGTGATTATGGTTACTATGGCTACACCTTC
TRBD1,TRBJ1-3,NA,TRBV4-3,CASSQDIGQGSGNTIYF,TGCGCCAGCAGCCAAGACATCGGACAGGGGAGCGGAAACACCATATATTTT
NA,TRBJ2-7,NA,TRBV27,CASSLWGPESEQYF,TGTGCCAGCAGTTTATGGGGGCCGGAGTCCGAGCAGTACTTC
NA,TRBJ1-1,NA,TRBV19,CASITGLEAFF,TGTGCCAGTATTACGGGACTTGAAGCTTTCTTT
NA,TRBJ2-7,NA,TRBV30,CASRGRGPFDEQYF,TGTGCCTCCCGGGGGCGGGGGCCCTTTGACGAGCAGTACTTC
NA,TRBJ2-3,NA,TRBV24-1,CATSKPEMGTDTQYF,TGTGCCACCAGCAAGCCCGAAATGGGCACAGATACGCAGTATTTT
NA,TRBJ1-2,NA,TRBV6-2/TRBV6-3,CASSFGTLDVTNYGYTF,TGTGCCAGCAGTTTCGGGACGTTGGATGTGACTAACTATGGCTACACCTTC
NA,TRBJ2-6,NA,TRBV25-1,CASSDAGRGSGANVLTF,TGTGCCAGCAGTGATGCGGGGCGCGGGTCTGGGGCCAACGTCCTGACTTTC
NA,TRBJ1-5,NA,TRBV4-1,CASSLSRGQPQHF,TGCGCCAGCAGCCTCAGTAGGGGTCAGCCCCAGCATTTT
NA,TRBJ1-1,NA,TRBV4-1,CASSQVGQRNTEAFF,TGCGCCAGCAGCCAAGTTGGACAGAGGAACACTGAAGCTTTCTTT
NA,TRBJ1-2,NA,TRBV6-2/TRBV6-3,CASSLHQGWTGYTF,TGTGCCAGCAGTCTCCACCAGGGATGGACTGGCTACACCTTC
NA,TRBJ1-1,NA,TRBV6-5,CASGPTGITEAFF,TGTGCCAGCGGACCGACAGGAATCACTGAAGCTTTCTTT
NA,TRBJ1-5,NA,TRBV18,CASSPQGLEPQHF,TGTGCCAGCTCACCGCAGGGGCTCGAGCCCCAGCATTTT
TRBD1,TRBJ1-4,NA,TRBV4-1,CASSQGNRGIEKLFF,TGCGCCAGCAGCCAAGGGAACAGGGGAATCGAAAAACTGTTTTTT
TRBD1,TRBJ1-1,NA,TRBV7-9,CASSFSPTGYVTEAFF,TGTGCCAGCAGCTTTTCGCCGACAGGGTATGTAACTGAAGCTTTCTTT
NA,TRBJ2-2,NA,TRBV18,CASSPEGTGELFF,TGTGCCAGCTCACCAGAAGGCACCGGGGAGCTGTTTTTT
NA,TRBJ1-2,once,TRBV6-5,CASSYGGLGGYTF,TGTGCCAGCAGTTACGGGGGGCTAGGTGGCTACACCTTC
TRBD1,TRBJ1-4,NA,TRBV27,CASMPGTGSEKLFF,TGTGCCAGCATGCCCGGGACAGGGTCCGAAAAACTGTTTTTT
NA,TRBJ1-5,NA,TRBV18,CASSRGTDQPQHF,TGTGCCAGCTCCCGCGGGACGGATCAGCCCCAGCATTTT